A selection of T cell receptor beta chains follows, all from one sample in a study of blood T cells in healthy people across ages. TCRdb ran MiXCR on the 5' RACE reads and lists one entry per CDR3 protein. Of 550,000 to 600,000 distinct CDR3 sequences listed, 27% are singletons. Source material: blood. The receptors here all came from a woman in her 70s in good health. Both conserved end residues are part of each CDR3. The D gene is left open where the match is weak. Clone sizes are given selectively: once, few, many, or a class where the clone is expanded.

>TRBJ1-5|.|18|TRBV4-3|TRBD1
CASSQDPLDRASNQPQHF
TGCGCCAGCAGCCAAGATCCTCTGGACAGGGCTAGCAATCAGCCCCAGCATTTT
>TRBJ2-1|.|12|TRBV10-3|.
CAISTGLDEQFF
TGTGCCATCAGTACAGGGCTAGATGAGCAGTTCTTC
>TRBJ1-2|.|13|TRBV5-5|.
CASSRGDGYGYTF
TGTGCCAGCAGCCGAGGGGATGGCTATGGCTACACCTTC
>TRBJ2-7|few|14|TRBV6-6|TRBD1
CASSQGQGANEQYF
TGTGCCAGCAGCCAGGGACAGGGGGCGAACGAGCAGTACTTC
>TRBJ1-4|.|13|TRBV7-2|.
CASSFQGNEKLFF
TGTGCCAGCAGCTTCCAGGGTAATGAAAAACTGTTTTTT
>TRBJ2-7|.|12|TRBV5-1|.
CASSWEGDAQYF
TGCGCCAGCAGCTGGGAAGGGGACGCGCAGTACTTC
>TRBJ2-7|.|13|TRBV7-2|.
CASSLREGNEQYF
TGTGCCAGCAGCTTAAGGGAAGGGAACGAGCAGTACTTC
>TRBJ2-3|.|11|TRBV3-1|.
CASSQGPTQYF
TGTGCCAGCAGCCAAGGCCCTACGCAGTATTTT
>TRBJ2-3|.|15|TRBV5-1|.
CASSLMRAHTDTQYF
TGCGCCAGCAGCTTGATGAGGGCTCACACAGATACGCAGTATTTT
>TRBJ2-3|few|14|TRBV6-5|TRBD1
CASSPTFRGDTQYF
TGTGCCAGCAGCCCAACCTTCAGGGGGGATACGCAGTATTTT
>TRBJ2-1|.|14|TRBV7-2|TRBD2
CASIRNSGANEQFF
TGTGCCAGCATTCGTAATAGCGGGGCCAATGAGCAGTTCTTC
>TRBJ2-1|few|17|TRBV24-1|TRBD2
CATSDHVPGLAGKRQFF
TGTGCCACCAGTGACCACGTCCCGGGACTAGCCGGGAAACGGCAGTTCTTC
>TRBJ1-4|once|15|TRBV9|.
CASSPSPTEDEKLFF
TGTGCCAGCAGCCCTAGTCCGACAGAAGATGAAAAACTGTTTTTT
>TRBJ1-6|few|19|TRBV5-1|TRBD1
CASSLGPVRQGAQNSPLHF
TGCGCCAGCAGCTTGGGACCCGTGAGACAGGGGGCGCAAAATTCACCCCTCCACTTT
>TRBJ1-2|.|17|TRBV9|.
CASTHYSKGGYGYGYTF
TGTGCCAGCACCCACTACTCGAAGGGGGGATACGGCTATGGCTACACCTTC
>TRBJ1-1|.|11|TRBV6-5|.
CASGPRMEAFF
TGTGCCAGCGGCCCCAGGATGGAAGCTTTCTTT
>TRBJ2-5|.|14|TRBV20-1|TRBD2
CSGLAGGDQETQYF
TGCAGTGGTCTAGCGGGGGGGGACCAAGAGACCCAGTACTTC
>TRBJ2-5|many|13|TRBV7-9|.
CASSQTEGETQYF
TGTGCCAGCAGCCAAACAGAAGGAGAGACCCAGTACTTC
>TRBJ2-5|few|17|TRBV4-3|TRBD1
CASSQRGGGAGGDTQHF
TGCGCCAGCAGCCAAAGGGGTGGTGGGGCAGGGGGCGATACCCAGCACTTC
>TRBJ2-3|.|17|TRBV4-2|TRBD1
CASSVRQGAAEGDTQYF
TGTGCCAGCAGCGTACGACAGGGGGCGGCCGAGGGGGATACGCAGTATTTT
>TRBJ2-1|.|14|TRBV7-2|.
CASSLAGNYNEQFF
TGTGCCAGCAGCTTAGCTGGGAACTACAATGAGCAGTTCTTC
>TRBJ2-3|.|16|TRBV4-3|TRBD2
CASSQGTSRDTDTQYF
TGCGCCAGCAGCCAAGGGACTAGCAGAGACACAGATACGCAGTATTTT
>TRBJ1-3|.|15|TRBV6-5|.
CASSYSLAVGNTIYF
TGTGCCAGCAGTTACTCCTTAGCCGTGGGAAACACCATATATTTT
>TRBJ2-1|.|14|TRBV29-1|.
CSVGAERSYNEQFF
TGCAGCGTTGGGGCCGAAAGATCCTACAATGAGCAGTTCTTC
>TRBJ2-5|few|14|TRBV9|.
CASSVTPGEKTQYF
TGTGCCAGCAGCGTAACCCCGGGGGAAAAGACCCAGTACTTC
>TRBJ1-4|few|11|TRBV20-1|.
CSAHFNEKLFF
TGCAGTGCCCATTTTAATGAAAAACTGTTTTTT
>TRBJ1-1|few|13|TRBV2|.
CASDQGKNTEAFF
TGTGCCAGCGATCAGGGGAAGAACACTGAAGCTTTCTTT
>TRBJ1-5|.|15|TRBV20-1|TRBD1
CSASPSTGGNQPQHF
TGCAGTGCTAGCCCATCGACAGGGGGCAATCAGCCCCAGCATTTT
>TRBJ1-2|.|15|TRBV6-2/TRBV6-3|TRBD1
CASRPRDRDSYGYTF
TGTGCCAGCAGGCCCCGGGACAGGGATTCCTATGGCTACACCTTC
>TRBJ2-1|few|13|TRBV2|TRBD1
CASSGDRRTEQFF
TGTGCCAGCAGTGGGGACAGGCGGACGGAGCAGTTCTTC
>TRBJ2-3|many|14|TRBV5-1|TRBD2
CASSWGTRADTQYF
TGCGCCAGCAGCTGGGGGACTAGGGCAGATACGCAGTATTTT
>TRBJ2-1|many|16|TRBV6-5|.
CASSYSVLASYNEQFF
TGTGCCAGCAGTTACTCGGTTCTAGCCTCCTACAATGAGCAGTTCTTC
>TRBJ1-3|.|17|TRBV7-9|.
CASSHHSGGKDRNTIYF
TGTGCCAGCAGCCATCACTCGGGGGGAAAAGACCGAAACACCATATATTTT
>TRBJ1-5|.|16|TRBV4-2|.
CASSQIGQGGNQPQHF
TGTGCCAGCAGCCAAATAGGGCAGGGTGGGAATCAGCCCCAGCATTTT
>TRBJ2-5|many|16|TRBV28|.
CASSSAGTLGKETQYF
TGTGCCAGCAGTTCTGCCGGGACTCTGGGAAAAGAGACCCAGTACTTC
>TRBJ1-1|.|13|TRBV7-9|.
CASSGQTDTEAFF
TGTGCCAGCAGCGGACAGACGGACACTGAAGCTTTCTTT
>TRBJ2-3|few|15|TRBV5-1|TRBD2
CASSTRDYRTDTQYF
TGCGCCAGCAGCACCAGGGACTACCGCACAGATACGCAGTATTTT
>TRBJ2-7|.|12|TRBV12-3/TRBV12-4|.
CASSLMEYEQYF
TGTGCCAGCAGTTTAATGGAATACGAGCAGTACTTC
>TRBJ1-4|.|15|TRBV7-6|TRBD1
CASSPQQGTNEKLFF
TGTGCCAGCAGCCCCCAACAGGGGACTAATGAAAAACTGTTTTTT
>TRBJ2-7|few|18|TRBV7-9|TRBD1
CASSPSPGTGVSSYEQYF
TGTGCCAGCAGCCCGAGTCCCGGGACAGGGGTGAGCTCCTACGAGCAGTACTTC
>TRBJ1-2|few|15|TRBV7-2|TRBD1
CASSIRGQGSDGYTF
TGTGCCAGCAGCATCCGGGGACAGGGATCGGATGGCTACACCTTC
>TRBJ2-1|.|15|TRBV5-1|.
CASSLAPEGYNEQFF
TGCGCCAGCAGCTTGGCCCCGGAGGGATACAATGAGCAGTTCTTC
>TRBJ2-3|.|14|TRBV5-1|.
CASSLVPSTDTQYF
TGCGCCAGCAGCTTGGTGCCTAGCACAGATACGCAGTATTTT
>TRBJ2-1|.|10|TRBV29-1|.
CSVQYHEQFF
TGCAGCGTGCAGTACCATGAGCAGTTCTTC
>TRBJ1-3|few|14|TRBV20-1|.
CSASVQGGGNTIYF
TGCAGTGCTAGTGTCCAAGGCGGAGGAAACACCATATATTTT
>TRBJ2-1|.|13|TRBV18|.
CASSPMVRAEQFF
TGTGCCAGCTCACCCATGGTCAGGGCCGAGCAGTTCTTC
>TRBJ2-3|.|14|TRBV12-3/TRBV12-4|.
CASTGGVRADAEYF
TGTGCCAGCACCGGGGGAGTGAGAGCCGATGCGGAATATTTT
>TRBJ2-4|.|13|TRBV20-1|.
CSASDPMRDIQYF
TGCAGTGCTAGTGACCCGATGAGGGACATTCAGTACTTC
>TRBJ2-1|.|18|TRBV20-1|TRBD2
CSARARSGIGGARNEQFF
TGCAGTGCTAGGGCCCGATCGGGGATCGGGGGGGCCCGCAATGAGCAGTTCTTC
>TRBJ2-1|.|14|TRBV7-9|.
CASSSLGGLNEQFF
TGTGCCAGCAGTTCCTTAGGGGGGCTCAATGAGCAGTTCTTC
>TRBJ1-2|.|13|TRBV27|TRBD1
CASSLTGDSGYTF
TGTGCCAGCAGCCTCACAGGGGATTCGGGCTACACCTTC
>TRBJ1-6|few|15|TRBV7-3|TRBD1
CASRYRDRENSPLHF
TGTGCCAGCAGGTACCGGGACAGGGAGAATTCACCCCTCCACTTT
>TRBJ2-7|.|13|TRBV29-1|TRBD1
CSMTGGRGFEQYF
TGCAGCATGACTGGAGGCAGGGGGTTCGAGCAGTACTTC
>TRBJ2-5|once|13|TRBV3-1|TRBD2
CASSPPGGGTQYF
TGTGCCAGCAGCCCCCCTGGGGGGGGGACCCAGTACTTC
>TRBJ2-2|few|14|TRBV2|.
CASRTGWSTGELFF
TGTGCCAGCAGAACAGGGTGGAGCACCGGGGAGCTGTTTTTT
>TRBJ1-2|.|14|TRBV5-1|TRBD1
CASSPDRGRDGYTF
TGCGCCAGCAGCCCAGACAGGGGGCGGGATGGCTACACCTTC
>TRBJ1-3|few|18|TRBV15|TRBD1
CATSRDYGDRTAGNTIYF
TGTGCCACCAGCAGAGACTACGGGGACAGGACGGCTGGAAACACCATATATTTT
>TRBJ1-4|few|16|TRBV2|.
CASSDRQVAYNEKLFF
TGTGCCAGCAGTGATCGCCAGGTGGCTTATAATGAAAAACTGTTTTTT